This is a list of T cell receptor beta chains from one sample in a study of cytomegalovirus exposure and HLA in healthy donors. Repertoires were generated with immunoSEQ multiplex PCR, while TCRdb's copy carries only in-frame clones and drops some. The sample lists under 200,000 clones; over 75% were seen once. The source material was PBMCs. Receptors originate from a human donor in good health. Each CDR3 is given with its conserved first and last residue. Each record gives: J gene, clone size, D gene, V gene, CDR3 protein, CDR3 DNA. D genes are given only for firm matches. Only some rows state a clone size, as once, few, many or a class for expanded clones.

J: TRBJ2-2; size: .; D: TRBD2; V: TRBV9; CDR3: CASSPPGLAKPGELFF; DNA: TGTGCCAGCAGCCCTCCGGGACTAGCGAAGCCCGGGGAGCTGTTTTTT
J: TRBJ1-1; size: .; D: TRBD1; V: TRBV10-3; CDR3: CAISTGDPEAFF; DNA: TGTGCCATCAGTACAGGGGATCCTGAAGCTTTCTTT
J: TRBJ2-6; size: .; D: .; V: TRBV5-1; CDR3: CASSLTGSGANVLTF; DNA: TGCGCCAGCAGCTTGACAGGCTCTGGGGCCAACGTCCTGACTTTC
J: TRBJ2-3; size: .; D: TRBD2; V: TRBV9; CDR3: CASSVALAGVSTDTQYF; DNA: TGTGCCAGCAGCGTAGCACTAGCGGGGGTGTCCACAGATACGCAGTATTTT
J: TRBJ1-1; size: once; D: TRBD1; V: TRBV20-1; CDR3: CSANPTGEAFF; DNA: TGCAGTGCGAACCCGACAGGGGAGGCTTTCTTT
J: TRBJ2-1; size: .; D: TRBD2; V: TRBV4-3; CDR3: CASRAGVFYNEQFF; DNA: TGCGCCAGCAGAGCGGGGGTTTTCTACAATGAGCAGTTCTTC
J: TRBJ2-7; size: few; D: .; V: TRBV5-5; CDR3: CASSPGQGAYEQYF; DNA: TGTGCCAGCAGCCCTGGGCAGGGCGCCTACGAGCAGTACTTC
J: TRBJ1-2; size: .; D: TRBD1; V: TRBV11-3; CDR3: CASSLKGQGVVDYGYTF; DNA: TGTGCCAGCAGCTTAAAAGGACAGGGGGTGGTGGACTATGGCTACACCTTC
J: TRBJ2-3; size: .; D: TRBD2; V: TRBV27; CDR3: CASTPLAGGAADTQYF; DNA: TGTGCCAGCACCCCCTTGGCGGGGGGGGCGGCAGATACGCAGTATTTT
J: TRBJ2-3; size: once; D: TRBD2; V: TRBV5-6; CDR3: CASRTGTSGRTDTQYF; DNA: TGTGCCAGCAGAACCGGGACTAGCGGGCGCACAGATACGCAGTATTTT
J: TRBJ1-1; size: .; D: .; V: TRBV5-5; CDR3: CASSSVTGGNEAFF; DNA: TGTGCCAGCAGCTCCGTGACCGGGGGGAATGAAGCTTTCTTT
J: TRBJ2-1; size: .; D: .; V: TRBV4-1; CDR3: CASSQDRVWQFF; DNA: TGCGCCAGCAGCCAAGACAGGGTATGGCAGTTCTTC
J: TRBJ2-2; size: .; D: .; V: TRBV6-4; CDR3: CASSDSGTPPGELFF; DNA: TGTGCCAGCAGTGACTCCGGGACACCTCCCGGGGAGCTGTTTTTT
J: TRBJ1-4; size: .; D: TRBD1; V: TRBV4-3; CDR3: CASSQGAGGGEKLFF; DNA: TGCGCCAGCAGCCAAGGGGCAGGGGGCGGGGAAAAACTGTTTTTT
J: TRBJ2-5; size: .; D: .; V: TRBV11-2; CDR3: CASSLWGEETQYF; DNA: TGTGCCAGCAGCCTCTGGGGGGAAGAGACCCAGTACTTC
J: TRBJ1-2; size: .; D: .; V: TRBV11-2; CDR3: CASSFRAGNGYTF; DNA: TGTGCCAGCAGCTTCAGGGCAGGGAATGGCTACACCTTC
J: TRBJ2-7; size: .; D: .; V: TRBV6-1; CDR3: CASSTGTLVYEQYF; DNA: TGTGCCAGCAGTACCGGGACTCTCGTCTACGAGCAGTACTTC
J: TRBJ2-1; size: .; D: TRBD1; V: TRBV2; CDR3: CASSEWTGGIYNEQFF; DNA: TGTGCCAGCAGTGAGTGGACAGGGGGCATTTACAATGAGCAGTTCTTC
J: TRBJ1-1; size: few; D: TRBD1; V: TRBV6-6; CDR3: CASSSQGTGEAFF; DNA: TGTGCCAGCAGTTCACAAGGGACAGGTGAAGCTTTCTTT
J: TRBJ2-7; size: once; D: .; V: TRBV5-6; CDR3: CASSSSGTRGHEQCF; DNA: TGTGCCAGCAGCTCTTCCGGGACAAGGGGCCACGAGCAGTGCTTC
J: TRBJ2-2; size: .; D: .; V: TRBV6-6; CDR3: CASSSWDWNTGELFF; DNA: TGTGCCAGCAGTTCCTGGGACTGGAACACCGGGGAGCTGTTTTTT
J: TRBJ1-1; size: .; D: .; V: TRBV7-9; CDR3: CASSPVRLPTPEAFF; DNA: TGTGCCAGCAGCCCCGTGCGACTCCCCACACCTGAAGCTTTCTTT
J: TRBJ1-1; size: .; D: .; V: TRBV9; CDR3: CASSVVQGLNTEAFF; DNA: TGTGCCAGCAGCGTCGTACAGGGCTTGAACACTGAAGCTTTCTTT
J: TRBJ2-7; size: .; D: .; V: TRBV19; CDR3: CASSRAGRSGLGYEQYF; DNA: TGTGCCAGTAGTCGGGCCGGGAGAAGTGGTCTAGGCTACGAGCAGTACTTC
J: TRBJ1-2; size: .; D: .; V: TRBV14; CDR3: CASSVRDLKYGYTF; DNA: TGTGCCAGCAGCGTCCGGGATCTTAAGTATGGCTACACCTTC
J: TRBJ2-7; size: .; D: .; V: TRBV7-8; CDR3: CASSVRDISYEQYF; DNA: TGTGCCAGCAGCGTCCGGGACATCTCCTACGAGCAGTACTTC
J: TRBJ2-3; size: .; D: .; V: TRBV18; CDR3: CASSREITGETDTQYF; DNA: TGTGCCAGCTCACGGGAGATCACGGGGGAAACAGATACGCAGTATTTT
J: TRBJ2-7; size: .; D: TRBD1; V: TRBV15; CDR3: CATSTDRVYEQYF; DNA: TGTGCCACCAGCACGGACAGGGTGTACGAGCAGTACTTC
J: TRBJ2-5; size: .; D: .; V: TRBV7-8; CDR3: CASSSTRVRETQYF; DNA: TGTGCCAGCAGCTCAACTAGAGTTCGAGAGACCCAGTACTTC
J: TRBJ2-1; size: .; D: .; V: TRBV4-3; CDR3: CASSQDLGEDEQFF; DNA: TGCGCCAGCAGCCAAGATCTAGGGGAGGATGAGCAGTTCTTC
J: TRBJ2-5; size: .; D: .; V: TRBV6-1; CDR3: CASSLDYQETQYF; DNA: TGTGCCAGCAGCTTAGACTATCAAGAGACCCAGTACTTC
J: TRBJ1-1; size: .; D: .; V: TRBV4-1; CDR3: CASSQEYGWTEAFF; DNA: TGCGCCAGCAGCCAAGAGTACGGTTGGACTGAAGCTTTCTTT
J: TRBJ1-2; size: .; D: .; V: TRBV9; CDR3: CASSVESIAGRDGYTF; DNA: TGTGCCAGCAGCGTAGAATCCATTGCAGGGCGAGATGGCTACACCTTC
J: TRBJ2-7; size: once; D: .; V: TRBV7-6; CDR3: CASSSAAGQGNEQYF; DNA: TGTGCCAGCAGCTCAGCCGCAGGGCAGGGGAACGAGCAGTACTTC
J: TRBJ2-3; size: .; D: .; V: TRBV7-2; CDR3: CASSLDRGDTQYF; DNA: TGTGCCAGCAGCTTAGATCGGGGAGATACGCAGTATTTT
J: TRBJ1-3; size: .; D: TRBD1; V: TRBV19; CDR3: CASTSTDRPGNTIYF; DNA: TGTGCCAGTACCTCCACGGACAGGCCTGGAAACACCATATATTTT
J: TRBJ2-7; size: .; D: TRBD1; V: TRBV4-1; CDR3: CASSLRTGGVYEQYF; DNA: TGCGCCAGCAGCTTAAGGACAGGGGGCGTCTACGAGCAGTACTTC
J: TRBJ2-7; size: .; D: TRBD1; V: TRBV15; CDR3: CATSTATGGPPKRPYEQYF; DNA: TGTGCCACCAGCACAGCGACAGGGGGCCCCCCTAAAAGACCTTACGAGCAGTACTTC
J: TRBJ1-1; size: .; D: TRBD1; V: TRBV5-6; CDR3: CASSPLTGVNTEAFF; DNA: TGTGCCAGCAGCCCCCTGACAGGGGTGAACACTGAAGCTTTCTTT
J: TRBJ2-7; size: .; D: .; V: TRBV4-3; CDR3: CASSQDLRLLHEQYF; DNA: TGCGCCAGCAGCCAAGATCTTCGACTACTCCACGAGCAGTACTTC
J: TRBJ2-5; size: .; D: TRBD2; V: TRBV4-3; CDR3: CASSRTRLAGGGFQETQYF; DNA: TGCGCCAGCAGCCGGACGAGACTAGCGGGGGGGGGATTTCAAGAGACCCAGTACTTC
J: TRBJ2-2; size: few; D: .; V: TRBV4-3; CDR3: CASSQDQTGINTGELFF; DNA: TGCGCCAGCAGCCAAGATCAAACAGGAATTAACACCGGGGAGCTGTTTTTT
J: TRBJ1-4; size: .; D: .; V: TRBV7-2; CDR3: CASSLEGWGATNEKLFF; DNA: TGTGCCAGCAGCTTAGAGGGTTGGGGGGCAACTAATGAAAAACTGTTTTTT
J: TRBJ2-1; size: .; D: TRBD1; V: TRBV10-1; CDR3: CASSVDRALGEQFF; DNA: TGCGCCAGCAGTGTGGACAGGGCTTTAGGTGAGCAGTTCTTC
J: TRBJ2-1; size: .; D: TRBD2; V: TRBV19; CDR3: CASGVAGGRNEQFF; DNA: TGTGCCAGTGGGGTGGCGGGGGGGCGGAATGAGCAGTTCTTC
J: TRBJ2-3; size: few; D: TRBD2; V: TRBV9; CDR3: CASSVERSGGVPDTQYF; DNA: TGTGCCAGCAGCGTAGAGAGGAGCGGGGGGGTGCCAGATACGCAGTATTTT
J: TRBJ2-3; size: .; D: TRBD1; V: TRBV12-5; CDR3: CASAGQGDTQYF; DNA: TGTGCTAGCGCCGGACAGGGAGATACGCAGTATTTT
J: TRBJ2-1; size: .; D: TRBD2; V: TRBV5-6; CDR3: CASTGLAGAYNEQFF; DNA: TGTGCCAGCACGGGACTAGCGGGGGCATACAATGAGCAGTTCTTC
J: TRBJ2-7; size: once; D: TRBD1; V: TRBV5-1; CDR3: CASSPGDRASEQYF; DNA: TGCGCCAGCAGCCCCGGGGACAGAGCCAGCGAGCAGTACTTC
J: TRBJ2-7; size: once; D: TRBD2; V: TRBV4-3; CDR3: CASSQGTSGACEQYF; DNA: TGCGCCAGCAGCCAAGGGACTAGCGGGGCCTGCGAGCAGTACTTC